This T cell receptor beta chain was captured by sequencing in a study of blood T cell repertoires in COVID-19. As for the study in general: Samples came from the United States, Italy and Spain, spanning acute and convalescent COVID-19.

Enrollees, about 18 to 89 years old, lived in 25 or so US areas. Categorization into cohorts depended on clinical history that participants reported. The study counted Cohort 3 donors as recovered given two negative PCRs, clearance, or symptom resolution. V shed 0 bases and J shed 2 bases, with 4 bases lying between them. Germline V gives CDR1 SQVTM, CDR2 ANQGSEA. The CDR3 is 12 residues long. Here immunoSEQ multiplex PCR was the method, and the copy in TCRdb shows in-frame clones only, minus some. The sample carries around 400,000 clones, about 90% recorded once. The rearrangement uses TRBV29-1 and TRBJ1-1, with D unclear. Sequencing was done on a sample of PBMCs or T cells enriched from blood (not recorded which). This clonotype originated in a woman aged 25 to 39 who had recovered from COVID-19. CDR3 residues: CSVEDPNTEAFF. The CDR3 DNA sequence: TGCAGCGTTGAAGACCCTAACACTGAAGCTTTCTTT.